The rows below give T cell receptor beta chains drawn from one sample of a study of shared clonotypes between healthy human individuals. Profiled with immunoSEQ multiplex PCR; TCRdb holds only in-frame clones, not every one. The sample lists about 2 million clones; roughly 94% were seen once. Input material: naive CD4+ T cells sorted from blood. The receptor set was obtained from a young man in good health. The CDR3 runs from the conserved cysteine through the conserved F or W. D genes are given only for firm matches.

D | J | V | DNA | CDR3
- | TRBJ1-4 | TRBV30 | TGTGCCTGGAGCGCAAGATCAACTAATGAAAAACTGTTTTTT | CAWSARSTNEKLFF
- | TRBJ1-1 | TRBV5-1 | TGCGCCAGCAGCTTAGACACCATGGGACAGAACACTGAAGCTTTCTTT | CASSLDTMGQNTEAFF
TRBD1 | TRBJ1-4 | TRBV18 | TGTGCCAGCTCACCACCGCAAGGTGCCAGGGGGCCAGAGTGGATGAAAAAACTGTTTTTT | CASSPPQGARGPEWMKKLFF
- | TRBJ1-3 | TRBV9 | TGTGCCAGCAGCGAATATGAGAAAAACACCATATATTTT | CASSEYEKNTIYF
- | TRBJ2-3 | TRBV5-1 | TGCGCCAGCAGCTTGGTGGGGGCAGCTGGGTCAGATACGCAGTATTTT | CASSLVGAAGSDTQYF
- | TRBJ1-1 | TRBV28 | TGTGCCAGCAGTTTGGGGGGCGCGGGGACTGAAGCTTTCTTT | CASSLGGAGTEAFF
- | TRBJ1-1 | TRBV5-6 | TGTGCCAGCAGGACGCCAACGGCGAAAGCTTTCTTT | CASRTPTAKAFF
TRBD1 | TRBJ2-7 | TRBV7-8 | TGTGCCAGCAGCTTAGCGGGGACAGCATCCTACGAGCAGTACTTC | CASSLAGTASYEQYF
TRBD2 | TRBJ2-1 | TRBV5-4 | TGTGCCAGCAGCTCGCCACTAGCGGGAGGGTCCTACAATGAGCAGTTCTTC | CASSSPLAGGSYNEQFF
TRBD2 | TRBJ2-3 | TRBV11-2 | TGTGCCAGCAGCCAACGACTAGCGGGAGGAGATACGCAGTATTTT | CASSQRLAGGDTQYF
TRBD2 | TRBJ2-7 | TRBV6-1 | TGTGCCAGCAGTGAATATGCGGGGGGCTACGAGCAGTACTTC | CASSEYAGGYEQYF
- | TRBJ1-3 | TRBV6-5 | TGTGCCAGCAGGTCACTCTCTGGAAACACCATATATTTT | CASRSLSGNTIYF
- | TRBJ2-7 | TRBV5-1 | TGCGCCAGCAGCTTGGCCCCAAGCGTCTACGAGCAGTACTTC | CASSLAPSVYEQYF
- | TRBJ2-1 | TRBV6-5 | TGTGCCAGCAGTAGGACCTCCTACAATGAGCAGTTCTTC | CASSRTSYNEQFF
- | TRBJ1-5 | TRBV7-2 | TGTGCCAGCAGCCCTAGTTGGGGTAGGGCGCAGCCCCAGCATTTT | CASSPSWGRAQPQHF